This TCR beta chain was profiled in a study of regulatory T cells in long-lasting Graves disease. The length of the CDR3 is 13 residues. V gave up 4 bases and J gave up 5 bases, with 11 bases separating them. Germline CDR1 SQVTM, CDR2 ANQGSEA. This sample's time point: newly diagnosed GD, antithyroid drugs for less than 3 months. Isolated PBMC RNA provided the starting material for the TCR library. In this sample, this clonotype turned up many times. Sequencing libraries for TCR beta were prepared with iRepertoire HTBI primers and Arm-PCR of CDR3 regions. TCRdb reanalysed the multiplex PCR reads using MiXCR and keeps one entry per CDR3 protein. The sample has around 460,000 distinct CDR3 sequences, approximately 15% seen once. The same sample was also used in a study of T cells in Graves' hyperthyroidism and ophthalmopathy. As that study records: HTBI primers were employed in a first-round RT-PCR of the TCR CDR3. The model anticipated ophthalmopathy a median about 6.5 months pre-onset.

The source of this sequence is a woman aged 50 to 65 with Graves disease. This sample comprised peripheral blood mononuclear cells (PBMCs), obtained at new diagnosis, from a patient treated with antithyroid drugs. The rearrangement links TRBV29-1 to TRBJ2-2, with TRBD1 as a possible D gene (6 bases). The DNA for the CDR3 is TGCAGCGTTGCGGTTCAGGGGACCGGGGAGCTGTTTTTT. Its translation is CSVAVQGTGELFF.